The sequence of this TCR beta chain was determined in a study of shared clonotypes between healthy human individuals. The CDR3 sequence is 15 residues long. V was cut by 9 bases and J by 2 bases, with 17 bases left in between. The V gene's germline CDR1 is SGHRS and CDR2 YFSETQ. Data came from immunoSEQ multiplex PCR; TCRdb stores just in-frame clones and leaves some out. The sample contains around 1 million clones, approximately 80% of which appear only once. The receptor was isolated from a man in his late teens or twenties in good health. The sample was memory CD4+ T cells sorted from blood. Subset given: CD45RA-negative fraction. This chain uses TRBV5-1 with TRBJ2-2; D may be TRBD2 (6 bases). The DNA for the CDR3 is TGCGCCACCACAGAAACTAGCAGCAACACCGGGGAGCTGTTTTTT. Encoded protein: CATTETSSNTGELFF.